Detailed here is one T cell receptor beta chain. The entry originates in a study of blood T cell repertoires in COVID-19. Turning to the study itself: Italy, Spain and the United States were the sources of the convalescent and acute COVID-19 samples. PBMCs, B-cell-depleted T cells, or T cells provided the cDNA or gDNA that made up the material.

Under the authors' procedure: Using reference gene primer amplification, nucleated cell counts were estimated. Sequencing was performed with immunoSEQ multiplex PCR; in TCRdb, only in-frame clones are kept and a portion is missing. From that table come the V and J calls and clone size; the DNA was used to work out D and trimming. The table shows about 49,000 clones, with about four fifths occurring only once. The CDR3 extends over 15 amino acids. Between the trimmed V and J ends, which lost 0 bases and 6 bases, there was a span of 15 bases. Germline V gene data show CDR1 as KGHSH and CDR2 as LQKENI. The receptor was isolated from a woman aged 60-75 years with acute or convalescent COVID-19. The chain is built from TRBV18 and TRBJ2-7; D is unresolved. Source material: peripheral blood. The DNA of the CDR3 is TGTGCCAGCTCACCACCGATACGGGTAGTCTCCGAGCAGTACTTC. This codes for CASSPPIRVVSEQYF.